This T cell receptor (beta chain) originates from a study of blood T cell repertoires in COVID-19. Study as a whole: Donors in the United States, Italy and Spain gave samples during acute or convalescent COVID-19. The cDNA or gDNA used as material had been derived from T cells, B-cell-depleted T cells, or PBMCs.

The germline CDR1 and CDR2 sequences are SGHKS and YYEKEE (reference sequence). V lost 1 base and J lost 2, with 13 bases in between. This CDR3 has 16 amino acids. As processed by the authors: Amplification of reference gene primers provided the estimated nucleated cell counts. The table came from immunoSEQ multiplex PCR; TCRdb's copy has only in-frame clones and leaves some out. The DNA was the basis for D and trimming; V, J and clone size are from that table. Of 30,000 to 40,000 clones listed, just over 90% are singletons. V gene TRBV5-5 combines with J gene TRBJ2-1; D might be TRBD2 (6 bases). What was sequenced was peripheral blood. The sequence came from a male donor with active COVID-19. The CDR3 region is CASSLRSRGAYNEQFF. The CDR3 nucleotides are TGTGCCAGCAGCTTGCGGTCCCGCGGGGCCTACAATGAGCAGTTCTTC.